Listed below are T cell receptor beta chains from one sample, sequenced in a study of vaccination and CD4 T cells after COVID-19. TCRdb re-analysed the PCR reads in MiXCR, keeping a single row per CDR3 protein. The data contain roughly 15,000 distinct CDR3 sequences, around 60% of them singletons. The antigens for these receptors are not known. Sequencing input: CD4+ T cells from blood, cultured in vitro. All receptors come from a human donor who had recovered from COVID-19. Each CDR3 is given with its conserved first and last residue. D genes are given only for firm matches. Only part of the rows carry a size: once, few, many, or a class if the clone is expanded.

V: TRBV20-1
length: 15
size: .
D: TRBD1
J: TRBJ2-7
CDR3: CSASSTGTGGDEQYF
DNA: TGCAGTGCTAGTTCAACCGGGACAGGGGGGGACGAGCAGTACTTC

V: TRBV2
length: 15
size: few
D: .
J: TRBJ1-2
CDR3: CASSALVDTFYGYTF
DNA: TGTGCCAGCAGCGCTCTCGTGGACACCTTCTATGGCTACACCTTC

V: TRBV15
length: 17
size: .
D: .
J: TRBJ2-5
CDR3: CATSRDRASSFQETQYF
DNA: TGTGCCACCAGCAGAGATAGGGCTAGCAGTTTCCAAGAGACCCAGTACTTC

V: TRBV30
length: 15
size: .
D: TRBD2
J: TRBJ2-1
CDR3: CAWSQGLAGADEQFF
DNA: TGTGCCTGGAGCCAAGGACTAGCGGGAGCTGATGAGCAGTTCTTC

V: TRBV20-1
length: 22
size: .
D: TRBD2
J: TRBJ2-1
CDR3: CSARDRRTSGRAYGRSYNEQFF
DNA: TGCAGTGCTAGAGATCGCAGGACTAGCGGGAGGGCTTATGGGCGCTCCTACAATGAGCAGTTCTTC

V: TRBV7-2
length: 15
size: .
D: .
J: TRBJ2-5
CDR3: CASSLFQGGQETQYF
DNA: TGTGCCAGCAGCTTATTCCAGGGTGGGCAAGAGACCCAGTACTTC

V: TRBV20-1
length: 15
size: .
D: .
J: TRBJ2-3
CDR3: CSARSGGGGTDTQYF
DNA: TGCAGTGCTAGATCGGGGGGAGGGGGAACAGATACGCAGTATTTT

V: TRBV20-1
length: 12
size: .
D: .
J: TRBJ2-2
CDR3: CSAGHPTGELFF
DNA: TGCAGTGCGGGACACCCCACCGGGGAGCTGTTTTTT

V: TRBV6-1
length: 17
size: .
D: .
J: TRBJ2-4
CDR3: CASSEEGRIGAKNIQYF
DNA: TGTGCCAGCAGTGAAGAGGGTCGGATTGGGGCCAAAAACATTCAGTACTTC

V: TRBV7-2
length: 14
size: .
D: .
J: TRBJ1-5
CDR3: CASSLGGLNQPQHF
DNA: TGTGCCAGCAGCTTGGGAGGGCTCAATCAGCCCCAGCATTTT

V: TRBV2
length: 13
size: .
D: .
J: TRBJ1-6
CDR3: CASSEKANSPLHF
DNA: TGTGCCAGCAGTGAAAAAGCTAATTCACCCCTCCACTTT

V: TRBV28
length: 14
size: .
D: .
J: TRBJ2-7
CDR3: CASSSDLGTYEQYF
DNA: TGTGCTAGCAGTAGTGACCTGGGGACCTACGAGCAGTACTTC

V: TRBV7-2
length: 15
size: medium-sized
D: .
J: TRBJ1-5
CDR3: CASSPDGGSNQPQHF
DNA: TGTGCCAGCAGCCCTGATGGGGGGAGCAATCAGCCCCAGCATTTT

V: TRBV20-1
length: 15
size: once
D: .
J: TRBJ2-7
CDR3: CSARGAQGNSYEQYF
DNA: TGCAGTGCTAGAGGCGCCCAGGGGAACTCCTACGAGCAGTACTTC

V: TRBV7-2
length: 13
size: .
D: TRBD2
J: TRBJ2-7
CDR3: CASSWTSDYEQYF
DNA: TGCGCCAGCAGCTGGACTAGCGACTACGAGCAGTACTTC

V: TRBV5-5
length: 14
size: .
D: TRBD1
J: TRBJ2-7
CDR3: CASTRWGQIYEQYF
DNA: TGTGCCAGCACCCGTTGGGGACAGATTTACGAGCAGTACTTC

V: TRBV28
length: 15
size: .
D: .
J: TRBJ1-5
CDR3: CASSLDPGGNQPQHF
DNA: TGTGCCAGCAGTTTAGATCCAGGGGGCAATCAGCCCCAGCATTTT

V: TRBV20-1
length: 15
size: .
D: TRBD2
J: TRBJ2-7
CDR3: CSARGASGRMSEQYF
DNA: TGCAGTGCGCGAGGGGCTAGCGGGAGAATGTCTGAGCAGTACTTC

V: TRBV7-2
length: 15
size: few
D: .
J: TRBJ1-2
CDR3: CASSLKIGTNYGYTF
DNA: TGTGCCAGCAGCTTAAAGATCGGAACTAACTATGGCTACACCTTC

V: TRBV20-1
length: 12
size: few
D: .
J: TRBJ1-2
CDR3: CSAPQENYGYTF
DNA: TGCAGTGCCCCGCAGGAGAACTATGGCTACACCTTC

V: TRBV6-2/TRBV6-3
length: 17
size: .
D: TRBD1
J: TRBJ1-2
CDR3: CASSLQDRGRLPYGYTF
DNA: TGTGCCAGCAGTCTACAGGACAGGGGGCGCCTCCCCTATGGCTACACCTTC

V: TRBV2
length: 13
size: .
D: .
J: TRBJ2-7
CDR3: CASSAGHAYEQYF
DNA: TGTGCCAGCAGTGCAGGGCACGCCTACGAGCAGTACTTC

V: TRBV6-1
length: 13
size: .
D: .
J: TRBJ2-7
CDR3: CASSGPINYEQYF
DNA: TGTGCCAGCAGTGGTCCGATAAATTACGAGCAGTACTTC

V: TRBV12-3/TRBV12-4
length: 11
size: few
D: .
J: TRBJ2-5
CDR3: CASRRSETQYF
DNA: TGTGCCAGCAGGCGATCGGAGACCCAGTACTTC